This T cell receptor beta chain was found in a study of T-cell memory formation after mild COVID-19. Germline V gives CDR1 LGHNA, CDR2 YSLEER. V was pared by 4 bases and J by 4 bases, with 4 bases of the junction left unmatched. This CDR3 spans 15 amino acids. MiXCR, applied by TCRdb to the 5' RACE reads, yields one record per CDR3 protein. The sample carries a few hundred thousand distinct CDR3 sequences, under 8.5% recorded once. This clonotype was found a few times. Antigen specificity is unknown. Findings of the study overall: Pre-infection memory already had some responding clones, implying cross-reactive memory joined. CD4+ bias marked clones expanding day 15 to 37, unlike balanced contracting clones.

This TCR was recovered from a man between 18 and 29 years old who had mild COVID-19 (a few samples of this study predate the infection). Cell type and time point are not known. The chain links TRBV4-3 to TRBJ2-5; 12 bases line up with TRBD1. The material sequenced was PBMCs or a T cell subset sorted from them (not recorded which). The CDR3 bases are TGCGCCAGCAGCCCAGGGACAGGGGGCTTAGAGACCCAGTACTTC. Its protein is CASSPGTGGLETQYF.